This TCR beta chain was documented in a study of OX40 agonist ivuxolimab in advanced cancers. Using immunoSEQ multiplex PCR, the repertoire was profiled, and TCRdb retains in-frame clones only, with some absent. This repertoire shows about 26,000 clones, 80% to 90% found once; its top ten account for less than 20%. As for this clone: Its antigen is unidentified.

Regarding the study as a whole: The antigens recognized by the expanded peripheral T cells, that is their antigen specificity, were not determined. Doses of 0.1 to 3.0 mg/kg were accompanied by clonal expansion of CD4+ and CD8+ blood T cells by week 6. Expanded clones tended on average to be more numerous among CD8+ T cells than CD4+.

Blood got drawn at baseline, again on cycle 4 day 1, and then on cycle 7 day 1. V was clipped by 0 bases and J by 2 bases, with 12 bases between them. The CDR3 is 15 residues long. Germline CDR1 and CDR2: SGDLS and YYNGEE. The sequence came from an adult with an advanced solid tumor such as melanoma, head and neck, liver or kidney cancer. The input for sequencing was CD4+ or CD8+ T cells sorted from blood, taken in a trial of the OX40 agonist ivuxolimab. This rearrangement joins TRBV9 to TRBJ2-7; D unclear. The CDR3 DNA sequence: TGTGCCAGCAGCGTAGGCAGCTCCCTTACCTACGAGCAGTACTTC. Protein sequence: CASSVGSSLTYEQYF. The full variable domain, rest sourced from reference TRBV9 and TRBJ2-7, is DSGVTQTPKHLITATGQRVTLRCSPRSGDLSVYWYQQSLDQGLQFLIQYYNGEERAKGNILERFSAQQFPDLHSELNLSSLELGDSALYFCASSVGSSLTYEQYFGPGTRLTVT.